This T cell receptor (beta chain) was profiled in a study of Graves' ophthalmopathy and Graves' hyperthyroidism. Whole-study results and caveats: Thyroid clonotypes that were expanded above 0.001 frequency mostly also appeared in blood. Ophthalmopathy progression cases were predicted by the model with 70.59% sensitivity and 72% to 85% specificity.

Comments on this clonotype: Its specificity is not known. One end of the junction does not line up with germline, which may come from a read error.

The TCR beta CDR3 regions underwent amplification from RNA transcripts. The library came from an HTBI-primed first-round RT-PCR and a second-round multiplex PCR. TCRdb analysed the multiplex PCR reads with MiXCR anew, one entry per CDR3 protein. The sample shows approximately 540,000 distinct CDR3 sequences, less than 40% of them seen only once. The authors diagnosed from clinical symptoms, serum thyroxine, TRAb, thyroid ultrasound and orbital computed tomography. The CDR3 consists of 15 residues. Germline V gene data show CDR1 as DFQATT and CDR2 as SNEGSKA (reference sequence). Material: peripheral blood or thyroid tissue (not recorded which). The receptor was derived from an adult man with Graves' hyperthyroidism. The chain combines TRBV20-1 with TRBJ2-3; TRBD2 matches 9 bases. The CDR3 DNA reads as TGCAGCGCTACCGCGGGGGGGCCTGGCACAGATACGCAGTATTTT. Encoded protein: CSATAGGPGTDTQYF.